The sequence of this T cell receptor beta chain was determined in a study of beta chain features in type 1 diabetes. Overall study: All samples yielded 85 million to 130 million examined sorted cells.

Germline-derived CDR1 and CDR2 are SQVTM and ANQGSEA. The CDR3 spans 13 residues. Trimming left V 4 bases short and J 4 bases short, with 11 bases between. Of the isolated RNA, all was reverse transcribed, and so the sequenced material was expressed TCRB transcripts. Libraries were prepared by immunoSEQ multiplex PCR; TCRdb keeps only in-frame clonotypes and omits some of them. The repertoire has about 300,000 clones, 8% of them found once; the top ten carry roughly 1%. The source is a woman aged 18-29 years in good health. Specimen: central memory CD4+ T cells from blood. The chain has TRBV29-1 and TRBJ1-3; TRBD1 might be the D (6 bases). CDR3 region: CSVAGRGGNTIYF. The CDR3 bases are TGCAGCGTTGCCGGCAGGGGCGGAAACACCATATATTTT.